This T cell receptor beta chain was identified in a study of cytomegalovirus exposure and HLA in healthy donors. Study-wide results and limits: Other equally common chains were less clonally expanded than HLA-associated TCR beta chains, a later analysis showed.

Donors showed nominal health when sampled, although they likely had unrecorded immune exposures. This CDR3 region has 15 residues. Trimming cost V 5 bases and J 2 bases, with 15 bases left between them. CDR1 is SGHTA and CDR2 is FQGNSA in the germline V gene. Both 60 Vbeta primers and 13 Jbeta primers went into the PCR. TCRdb's table, derived via immunoSEQ multiplex PCR, lists solely in-frame clones and lacks some. The sample carries about 94,000 clones, more than 60% recorded once. Remarks on this clone: Antigen specificity is unknown.

The sequenced sample was PBMCs. The receptor's source is a man under 40 in good health and CMV-seronegative. The chain joins TRBV7-2 to TRBJ1-2; D possibly corresponds to TRBD1 (6 bases). CDR3 coding DNA: TGTGCCAGCAGCAAGCACCTAACAGGGAACTATGGCTACACCTTC. Translating gives CASSKHLTGNYGYTF.